This TCR beta chain was captured by sequencing in a study of blood T cell repertoires in COVID-19. In the study overall: The origin of the acute and convalescent COVID-19 samples was the United States, Italy and Spain. Sources were T cells, B-cell-depleted T cells, or PBMCs; the material itself was cDNA or gDNA.

In this sample, this clone turned up a few times. Seattle patients were enrolled during active infection and followed longitudinally. The CDR3 is 15 residues long. V lost 4 bases, J lost 3 bases, and 16 bases lay in between. CDR1 is SGHNT and CDR2 is YYREEE in the germline V gene (reference sequence). Per the original data handling: Cell counts per sample came from amplifying reference gene primers. Clones were read by immunoSEQ multiplex PCR, and TCRdb kept only the in-frame ones, dropping some. V, J and clone size were drawn from that table, and D and trimming were deduced from the DNA. There are almost 65,000 clones in the sample; around 90% occur only once, and approximately 45% lies in the top ten.

This chain uses TRBV5-4 with TRBJ1-2; D perhaps matches TRBD1 (6 bases). The sample comprised peripheral blood. This clonotype originated in a woman aged 60-75 years with COVID-19, enrolled during active disease. The CDR3 is CASSLGQTLHYGYTF. CDR3 coding DNA: TGTGCCAGCAGCCTAGGACAGACATTACACTATGGCTACACCTTC.